These T cell receptor beta chains were read from a single sample in a study of blood T cell repertoires in COVID-19. Sequencing was performed with immunoSEQ multiplex PCR; in TCRdb, only in-frame clones are kept and a portion is missing. The top ten hold 1.9% of the sample, which has over 250,000 clones, roughly 86% seen once. Sequencing was performed on PBMCs or T cells enriched from blood (not recorded which). The source of these receptors is a woman in her sixties or seventies who had recovered from COVID-19. Each CDR3 is given with its conserved first and last residue. A D gene is named only where the DNA matches it firmly. Only part of the rows carry a size: once, few, many, or a class if the clone is expanded.

D	V	size	J	CDR3	DNA
-	TRBV6-5	-	TRBJ1-2	CASSSSPPTGNYGYTF	TGTGCCAGCAGTTCATCTCCTCCCACAGGGAACTATGGCTACACCTTC
TRBD1	TRBV2	-	TRBJ1-2	CASSGQGQGVSGYTF	TGTGCCAGCAGTGGTCAGGGACAGGGTGTTTCTGGCTACACCTTC
TRBD2	TRBV9	-	TRBJ2-3	CASSSRTSGVIDTQYF	TGTGCCAGCAGCTCCCGGACTAGCGGGGTCATAGATACGCAGTATTTT
-	TRBV7-9	-	TRBJ1-2	CASSSSGGNLRGYTF	TGTGCCAGCAGCTCCAGCGGTGGGAACCTACGGGGCTACACCTTC
-	TRBV19	-	TRBJ2-7	CASSTTVALAYEQYF	TGTGCCAGTAGTACCACCGTGGCACTAGCCTACGAGCAGTACTTC
-	TRBV25-1	-	TRBJ1-2	CASRTPGYGYTF	TGTGCCAGCAGAACCCCAGGCTATGGCTACACCTTC
TRBD2	TRBV5-1	-	TRBJ2-7	CASSLLIAGSYEQYF	TGCGCCAGCAGCTTGTTAATAGCGGGGTCGTACGAGCAGTACTTC
-	TRBV6-2/TRBV6-3	-	TRBJ2-7	CASSYGQLDEQYF	TGTGCCAGCAGTTACGGACAACTCGACGAGCAGTACTTC
-	TRBV24-1	-	TRBJ1-2	CATSGSLSVGGYTF	TGTGCCACCAGTGGGTCTCTAAGCGTCGGTGGCTACACCTTC
-	TRBV19	-	TRBJ1-4	CASSIRTDEKLFF	TGTGCCAGTAGTATTCGAACAGATGAAAAACTGTTTTTT
TRBD1	TRBV30	-	TRBJ1-5	CAWSVRGRGPNTQHF	TGTGCCTGGAGTGTCCGCGGCAGGGGGCCGAATACCCAGCATTTT
-	TRBV13	once	TRBJ2-2	CASSSGVPLGGELFF	TGTGCCAGCAGCTCGGGGGTCCCTTTGGGCGGGGAGCTGTTTTTT